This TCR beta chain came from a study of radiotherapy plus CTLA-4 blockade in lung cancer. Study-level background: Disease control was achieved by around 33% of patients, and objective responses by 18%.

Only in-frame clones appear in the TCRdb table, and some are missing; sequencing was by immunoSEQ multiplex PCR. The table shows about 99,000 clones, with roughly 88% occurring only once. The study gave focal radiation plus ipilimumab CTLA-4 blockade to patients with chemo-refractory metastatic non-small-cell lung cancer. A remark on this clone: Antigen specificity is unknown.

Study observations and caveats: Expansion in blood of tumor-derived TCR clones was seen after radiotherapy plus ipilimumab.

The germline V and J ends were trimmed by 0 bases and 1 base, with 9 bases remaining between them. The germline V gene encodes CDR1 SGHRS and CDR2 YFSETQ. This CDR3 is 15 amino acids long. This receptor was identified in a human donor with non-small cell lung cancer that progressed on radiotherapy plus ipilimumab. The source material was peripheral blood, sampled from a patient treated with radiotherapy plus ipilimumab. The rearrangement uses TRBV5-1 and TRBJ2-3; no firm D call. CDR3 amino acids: CASSLVGSGTDTQYF. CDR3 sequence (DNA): TGCGCCAGCAGCTTGGTTGGTAGTGGCACAGATACGCAGTATTTT.